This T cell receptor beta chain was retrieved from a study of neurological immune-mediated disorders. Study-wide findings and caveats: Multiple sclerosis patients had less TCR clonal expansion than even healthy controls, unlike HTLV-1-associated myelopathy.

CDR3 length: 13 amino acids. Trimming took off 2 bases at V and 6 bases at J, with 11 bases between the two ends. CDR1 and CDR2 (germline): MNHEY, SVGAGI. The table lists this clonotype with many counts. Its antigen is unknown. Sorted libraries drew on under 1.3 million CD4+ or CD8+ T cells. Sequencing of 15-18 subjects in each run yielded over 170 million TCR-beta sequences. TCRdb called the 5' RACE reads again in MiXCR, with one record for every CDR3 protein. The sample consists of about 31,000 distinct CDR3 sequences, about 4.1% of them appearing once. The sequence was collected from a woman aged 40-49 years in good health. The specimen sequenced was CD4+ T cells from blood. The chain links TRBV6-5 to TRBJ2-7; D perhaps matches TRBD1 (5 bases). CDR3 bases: TGTGCCAGCAGTTACAAGGACGACAGCGAGCAGTACTTC. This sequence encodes CASSYKDDSEQYF.